Listed here are 15 T cell receptor beta chains from one sample, sequenced in a study of T-cell memory formation after mild COVID-19. MiXCR was run by TCRdb on the 5' RACE reads, yielding one entry per CDR3 protein. The table lists a few hundred thousand distinct CDR3 sequences, approximately 22% of them singletons. Input material: PBMCs or a T cell subset sorted from them (not recorded which). The source is a man aged 18-30 years who had mild COVID-19 (a few samples of this study predate the infection). Cell type and time point are not known.

This clonotype occurred a few times. The chain employs TRBV6-5 and TRBJ1-2, with TRBD1 matching 12 bases. The junction had 9 bases not matched to a gene; V was cut back by 4 bases and J by 9 bases. The germline V gene has CDR1 MNHEY and CDR2 SVGAGI. This CDR3 spans 15 amino acids. CDR3 DNA sequence: TGTGCCAGCAGTTTTCGAGGGACAGGGGGCACGAGCTACACCTTC. Amino acids: CASSFRGTGGTSYTF.

On this clonotype: An end of the junction does not agree with germline; a read error may underlie this. The chain is built from TRBV7-7 and TRBJ1-5; perhaps TRBD1 as D (5 bases). The CDR3 consists of 18 residues. Per the germline V gene, CDR1 is SSHAT and CDR2 is FNYEAQ (reference sequence). CDR3: CASSFYFWGDRGSQPQHF. The CDR3 DNA reads as TGTGCTAGCAGCTTTTATTTTTGGGGGGACCGAGGTAGTCAGCCCCAGCATTTT.

The rearrangement links TRBV5-1 to TRBJ2-2; D gene uncertain. Germline assignment: CDR1 SGHRS and CDR2 YFSETQ. Trimming took off 2 bases at V and 4 bases at J, with 6 bases between the two ends. This CDR3 region has 13 residues. The CDR3 DNA reads TGCGCCAGCAGCTTAAGAACCACCGGGGAGCTGTTTTTT. Translating gives CASSLRTTGELFF.

This clonotype appeared a few times. V and J are TRBV7-9 and TRBJ2-2; TRBD2 might be the D (6 bases). CDR1 and CDR2 from the germline V gene are SEHNR and FQNEAQ (reference sequence). The CDR3 is made up of 16 amino acids. V was pared by 3 bases and J by 1 base, with 12 bases between. The CDR3 is CASSFFGGLNTGELFF. In DNA form, the CDR3 reads TGTGCCAGCAGCTTTTTCGGGGGACTGAACACCGGGGAGCTGTTTTTT.

This clonotype has just a few counts. V is TRBV7-2 and J is TRBJ1-1, with D uncertain. This CDR3 comprises 15 residues. The germline V and J ends were trimmed by 3 bases and 2 bases, with 13 bases remaining between them. Germline V gene lookup returns CDR1 SGHTA and CDR2 FQGNSA. In DNA, the CDR3 is TGTGCCAGCAGCTTGGGCCCGGGCTTCAACACTGAAGCTTTCTTT. Translation gives CASSLGPGFNTEAFF.

This clonotype was counted only a few times. The rearrangement uses TRBV5-1 and TRBJ1-6; D unclear. The germline V gene has CDR1 SGHRS and CDR2 YFSETQ. The CDR3 is 14 residues long. V dropped 3 bases and J dropped 7 bases, with 11 bases sitting between them. The CDR3 nucleotides are TGCGCCAGCAGCTCGGACGGAACGAATTCACCCCTCCACTTT. Amino acids: CASSSDGTNSPLHF.

This clonotype was recorded a few times. The chain combines TRBV24-1 with TRBJ2-5; 8 bases map to TRBD1. CDR1 and CDR2 (germline): KGHDR, SFDVKD. CDR3 length: 15 amino acids. V lost 5 bases and J lost 2; bases outside the gene matches: 6. In DNA form, the CDR3 reads TGTGCCACCAGTGGCGGGACAGGATCACAAGAGACCCAGTACTTC. Translation gives CATSGGTGSQETQYF.

The J gene is TRBJ1-1, the V gene TRBV12-3 or TRBV12-4; possible D gene TRBD1, 5 bases. The CDR3 consists of 16 residues. Between the trimmed V and J ends, which lost 5 bases and 0 bases, there was a span of 16 bases. CDR3: CASSEQGVALNTEAFF. Written as DNA, the CDR3 is TGTGCCAGCAGTGAGCAAGGGGTCGCCTTGAACACTGAAGCTTTCTTT.

The J gene is TRBJ1-3, the V gene TRBV29-1; possibly TRBD1 for D (6 bases). Germline-derived CDR1 and CDR2 are SQVTM and ANQGSEA. V lost 6 bases and J 0 bases, leaving 12 bases between the germline ends. The CDR3 is 14 residues long. The CDR3 protein is CSVRQGSSGNTIYF. The CDR3 DNA follows: TGCAGCGTGAGGCAGGGGTCCTCTGGAAACACCATATATTTT.

This clonotype was picked up many times. The gene calls are TRBV9 and TRBJ2-3; D gene unclear. Germline assignment: CDR1 SGDLS and CDR2 YYNGEE. The ends were cut back, 4 bases at V and 1 base at J, with 4 bases in the middle. CDR3 length: 12 amino acids. This CDR3 is CASSSRTDTQYF. In nucleotides, the CDR3 is TGTGCCAGCAGCTCACGCACAGATACGCAGTATTTT.

This chain uses TRBV3-1 with TRBJ2-5; 9 bases agree with TRBD2. The CDR3 loop spans 16 amino acids. Looked up from germline, CDR1 is LGHDT and CDR2 is YNNKEL (reference sequence). J lost 3 bases, V lost 4 bases, and 9 bases had no gene match. In DNA form, the CDR3 reads TGTGCCAGCAGCCGGGGGGCGGCTAGCGGGGAAGAGACCCAGTACTTC. It translates to CASSRGAASGEETQYF.

Only a few counts were recorded for this clonotype. This rearrangement joins TRBV7-2 to TRBJ2-3; TRBD2 aligns across 9 bases. V trimming: 1 base; J trimming: 2 bases; junction bases outside the gene matches: 4. CDR3 length: 16 residues. CDR1 is SGHTA and CDR2 is FQGNSA in the germline V gene. CDR3 in DNA: TGTGCCAGCAGCTTAGTAGGCGGGGGGGACACAGATACGCAGTATTTT. Amino acids: CASSLVGGGDTDTQYF.

This clonotype has only a few counts. The chain recombines TRBV27 with TRBJ1-5, with TRBD1 as a possible D gene (6 bases). CDR3 length: 16 amino acids. Germline V lookup: CDR1 MNHEY, CDR2 SMNVEV (reference sequence). V dropped 3 bases and J dropped 6 bases, with 18 bases sitting between them. The CDR3 nucleotides are TGTGCCAGCAGTTTGGGGGGGGCAGATTACAGTCAGCCCCAGCATTTT. Translated: CASSLGGADYSQPQHF.

The CDR3 coding sequence is TGTGCCAGCAGCGCCGTATACGAGCAGTACGTC. Amino acids: CASSAVYEQYV. The V and J genes are TRBV9 and TRBJ2-7; unclear D gene. CDR1 is SGDLS, CDR2 YYNGEE, per germline. The CDR3 loop spans 11 amino acids. V was cut by 3 bases and J by 4 bases, with 5 bases left in between.

This clonotype has more than one count but fewer than ten. CDR3 nucleotide sequence: TGTGCCAGTAGTTCAGGGTCCGAGCAGTACTTC. This codes for CASSSGSEQYF. V and J are TRBV19 and TRBJ2-7; D is perhaps TRBD1 (5 bases). Trimming pared 5 bases from V and 6 bases from J, leaving 8 bases between. Germline CDR1 reads LNHDA; CDR2 reads SQIVND (reference sequence). CDR3 length equals 11 residues.